This TCR beta chain was captured by sequencing in a study of cytotoxic CD8 clonotypes in ibrutinib-treated CLL. In the case of this clone: Its antigen is not identified.

Overall study results and limits: There were few public clonotypes, and on treatment they contracted or stayed stable.

Depths of 1 in 200,000 to 1 in 1 million T cells were the sequencing target. Using immunoSEQ multiplex PCR, the repertoire was profiled, and TCRdb retains in-frame clones only, with some absent. The data contain 150,000 or so clones, around three quarters of them singletons. V was trimmed by 8 bases and J by 6 bases, leaving 14 bases between them. Germline-derived CDR1 and CDR2 are MNHEY and SVGAGI. The CDR3 runs 12 residues. Material: PBMCs, obtained after 12 months of ibrutinib treatment. The receptor comes from a human donor with chronic lymphocytic leukemia. The V call is TRBV6-5, the J call TRBJ2-7; weak D call: TRBD2 (6 bases). The DNA for the CDR3 is TGTGCCAGCTCTTCACGGGAGCGCGAGCAGTACTTC. This sequence encodes CASSSREREQYF.